This T cell receptor beta chain was recorded in a study of control samples from healthy donors and cancer patients. Trimming stripped 4 bases from V and 7 bases from J, with 11 bases between. Germline lookup yields CDR1 SGHNT and CDR2 YYREEE (reference sequence). This CDR3 is built from 12 residues. Clones were sequenced by immunoSEQ multiplex PCR, and TCRdb holds only the in-frame ones, with some missing. The repertoire holds just over 80,000 clones, with over 90% as singletons. This clonotype was sampled from a woman in her late teens or twenties in good health. The rearrangement links TRBV5-4 to TRBJ1-2; D is unresolved. Input material: blood. CDR3 protein: CASSPGVSGYTF. The CDR3 region has the DNA TGTGCCAGCAGCCCCGGCGTATCTGGCTACACCTTC.